The 30 T cell receptor beta chains listed next were all sequenced from one sample in a study of cytomegalovirus exposure and HLA in healthy donors. PCR used 60 Vbeta primers and 13 Jbeta primers. Clones were read by immunoSEQ multiplex PCR, and TCRdb kept only the in-frame ones, dropping some. Of some 98,000 clones in the sample, roughly 80% are singletons; the top ten hold roughly 2%. Input material: PBMCs. The receptor source for this set is a man aged 35 to 55 in good health and CMV-seronegative.

The gene calls are TRBV9 and TRBJ1-4, with 9 positions matching TRBD1. The germline gives CDR1 SGDLS, CDR2 YYNGEE. The CDR3 is 16 residues long. V was pared by 0 bases and J by 5 bases, with 5 bases of the junction left unmatched. CDR3 nucleotide sequence: TGTGCCAGCAGCGTAGACAGGGGGCGCGTGAATGAAAAACTGTTTTTT. This codes for CASSVDRGRVNEKLFF.

The CDR3 region has the DNA TGTGCCAGCAGCTTGGGGGTGGGAGGGCCGAGTGAGACCCAGTACTTC. Encoded protein: CASSLGVGGPSETQYF. The J gene is TRBJ2-5, the V gene TRBV5-6; 7 nucleotides agree with TRBD2. V shed 0 bases and J 5 bases; nucleotides not matched to a gene: 10. The CDR3 is made up of 16 amino acids. Germline CDR1 is SGHDT and CDR2 is YYEEEE.

This clone came up a few times. The chain is built from TRBV5-4 and TRBJ2-5, with a possible D match to TRBD1 (6 bases). This CDR3 has 13 amino acids. Trimming took 1 base from V and 5 from J, leaving 9 bases between them. Germline assignment: CDR1 SGHNT and CDR2 YYREEE (reference sequence). The chain's CDR3 is CASSLNRVETQYF. CDR3 in DNA: TGTGCCAGCAGCTTGAACAGGGTGGAGACCCAGTACTTC.

V gene TRBV5-1 combines with J gene TRBJ2-1; D ambiguous. This CDR3 is 14 amino acids long. The germline CDR1 and CDR2 sequences are SGHRS and YFSETQ. Trimming removed 4 bases at V and 0 bases at J, with 8 bases between. The CDR3 loop is CASSGSRSYNEQFF. The CDR3 DNA sequence: TGCGCCAGCAGCGGCTCACGCTCCTACAATGAGCAGTTCTTC.

For the CDR3, the DNA is TGTGCCAGCAGCCAAAAAAAAAGAATCAGGGAGGAATCACCCCTCCACTTT. It is translated as CASSQKKRIREESPLHF. The rearrangement joins TRBV4-2 to TRBJ1-6; possible D gene TRBD1, 5 bases. From germline, CDR1 is LGHNA and CDR2 YNFKEQ. CDR3 length equals 17 residues. Trimming shortened V by 2 bases and J by 10 bases, and 21 bases separated the two germline ends.

The chain couples TRBV4-3 to TRBJ2-1; possible D gene TRBD2, 6 bases. CDR1 is LGHNA, CDR2 YSLEER, per germline. The V and J ends lost 0 bases and 2 bases respectively, with 11 bases between them. This CDR3 has 16 amino acids. CDR3 in DNA: TGCGCCAGCAGCCAAGATGAGCGGGTAGCCTACAATGAGCAGTTCTTC. Translating gives CASSQDERVAYNEQFF.

This clone was observed a single time. This chain joins TRBV19 and TRBJ1-5; unclear D gene. Per the germline V gene, CDR1 is LNHDA and CDR2 is SQIVND (reference sequence). The V and J ends lost 3 bases and 2 bases respectively, with 11 bases between them. This CDR3 region has 15 residues. CDR3 bases: TGTGCCAGTAGTATTGGGCCCTTGGGCAATCAGCCCCAGCATTTT. Protein: CASSIGPLGNQPQHF.

The chain carries TRBV7-2 and TRBJ2-5; D possibly corresponds to TRBD2 (6 bases). Judging by the DNA end, TRBJ2-7 fits better; the J call may be wrong. Per germline, CDR1 SGHTA and CDR2 FQGNSA. CDR3 length equals 15 residues. CDR3 DNA: TGTGCCAGCAGCGCCGCGTGGGGGGTTGCCTACGAGCAGTACTTC. It encodes CASSAAWGVAYEQYF.

The chain combines TRBV9 with TRBJ2-1; a weak D match, TRBD2 (7 bases). This CDR3 spans 20 amino acids. Trimming removed 4 bases from V and 0 bases from J, with 26 bases in between. Germline CDR1 reads SGDLS; CDR2 reads YYNGEE. The CDR3 sequence: CASSPRGGTRGGSSYNEQFF. The CDR3 region has the DNA TGTGCCAGCAGCCCTAGAGGGGGAACGCGCGGGGGAAGCTCCTACAATGAGCAGTTCTTC.

The CDR3 DNA follows: TGCGCCAGCAGCCAAGAGTCGGGGACTCAGACCGGGGAGCTGTTTTTT. Translating it yields CASSQESGTQTGELFF. The genes are TRBV4-1 and TRBJ2-2, with D maybe TRBD2 (6 bases). Trimming stripped 0 bases from V and 5 bases from J, with 13 bases between. Per the germline V gene, CDR1 is MGHRA and CDR2 is YSYEKL. CDR3 size: 16 residues.

The chain combines TRBV28 with TRBJ2-3, with 7 positions matching TRBD2. Germline V CDR1 and CDR2: MDHEN, SYDVKM. The CDR3 loop spans 16 amino acids. After removal of 2 bases from V and 0 bases from J, the junction contained 5 bases not matched to a gene. CDR3 residues: CASSLPWGGSTDTQYF. Written as DNA, the CDR3 is TGTGCCAGCAGTTTACCGTGGGGGGGGAGCACAGATACGCAGTATTTT.

The chain couples TRBV9 to TRBJ2-3, with TRBD2 matching over 8 bases. Germline assignment: CDR1 SGDLS and CDR2 YYNGEE. This CDR3 region has 16 residues. The V segment lost 0 bases and the J segment 1 base; nucleotides outside the gene matches: 4. The CDR3 DNA sequence: TGTGCCAGCAGCGTAGGGGTAGCGGGGCGCACAGATACGCAGTATTTT. Protein sequence: CASSVGVAGRTDTQYF.

V is TRBV27 and J is TRBJ2-5, with TRBD1 matching 10 bases. The DNA end is more similar to TRBJ2-7, so the J call may be wrong. CDR3 length: 15 residues. Germline V gene lookup returns CDR1 MNHEY and CDR2 SMNVEV (reference sequence). This chain's CDR3 is CASSPRDRGFHEQYF. CDR3 nucleotide sequence: TGTGCCAGCAGTCCAAGGGACAGGGGATTTCACGAGCAGTACTTC.

The chain links TRBV7-8 to TRBJ2-1; TRBD1 matches at 8 bases. Germline loops: CDR1 SGHVS, CDR2 FQNEAQ. The CDR3 loop spans 15 amino acids. The J segment lost 6 bases and the V segment lost 4 bases, leaving 8 bases of the junction unmatched. CDR3 sequence: CASSWTGRAGNEQFF. In nucleotides, the CDR3 is TGTGCCAGCAGCTGGACAGGGCGCGCGGGCAATGAGCAGTTCTTC.

The V gene is TRBV7-6, the J gene TRBJ1-1; D might be TRBD1 (6 bases). V dropped 3 bases and J dropped 0 bases, with 14 bases sitting between them. Germline-derived CDR1 and CDR2 are SGHVS and FNYEAQ. CDR3 size: 16 residues. The CDR3 DNA follows: TGTGCCAGCAGCTTTGGGTCAGGGGTGATGAACACTGAAGCTTTCTTT. Amino acid sequence: CASSFGSGVMNTEAFF.

In regard to this clone: Other DNA sequences in this specimen translate into the identical CDR3. The chain uses TRBV9 and TRBJ2-1; 8 nucleotides line up with TRBD2. The CDR3 covers 18 residues. From germline, CDR1 is SGDLS and CDR2 YYNGEE. V shed 0 bases and J 7 bases; nucleotides not matched to a gene: 15. For the CDR3, the DNA is TGTGCCAGCAGCGTAGCGAGTAGCGGGGTCGAGGGTCAGAATGAGCAGTTCTTC. Amino acid sequence: CASSVASSGVEGQNEQFF.

The V and J genes are TRBV10-2 and TRBJ2-1; D is ambiguous. Deletions cut 10 bases from V and 6 bases from J, with 10 bases between. Germline CDR1 is WSHSY and CDR2 is SAAADI. CDR3 length: 11 residues. The CDR3 spells CATRWANEQFF. CDR3 nucleotide sequence: TGCGCCACGAGATGGGCCAATGAGCAGTTCTTC.

The chain uses TRBV6-1 and TRBJ1-6; 7 nucleotides match TRBD1. The V segment lost 5 bases and the J segment 6 bases; nucleotides outside the gene matches: 7. The CDR3 runs to 15 residues. CDR1 is MNHNS, CDR2 SASEGT, per germline. CDR3 loop: CASSPSTGFNSPLHF. The CDR3 DNA sequence: TGTGCCAGCAGTCCCTCGACAGGGTTTAATTCACCCCTCCACTTT.

This clone was recorded only once. This chain connects TRBV28 to TRBJ1-1, with D possibly being TRBD1 (5 bases). There are 18 residues in the CDR3. The V end lost 5 bases, the J end lost 3 bases, and 25 bases lay between the germline ends. Germline-derived CDR1 and CDR2 are MDHEN and SYDVKM. The CDR3: CASSSDRRGGRGDTEAFF. CDR3 nucleotide sequence: TGTGCCAGCAGTAGCGACCGGAGGGGAGGGCGAGGGGACACTGAAGCTTTCTTT.

The chain uses TRBV6-6 and TRBJ2-7; a weak D match, TRBD2 (5 bases). CDR1 is MNHNY, CDR2 SVGAGI, per germline (reference sequence). V dropped 5 bases and J dropped 0 bases, with 8 bases sitting between them. CDR3 length: 13 amino acids. The CDR3 spells CASSPGNSYEQYF. The CDR3 DNA follows: TGTGCCAGCAGTCCCGGGAACTCCTACGAGCAGTACTTC.

This chain joins TRBV27 and TRBJ1-2, with D maybe TRBD1 (5 bases). V gave up 5 bases and J gave up 6 bases, with 19 bases separating them. The germline gives CDR1 MNHEY, CDR2 SMNVEV (reference sequence). CDR3 length equals 15 residues. CDR3 region: CASSPGARGVNGYTF. DNA for the CDR3: TGTGCCAGCAGTCCCGGTGCTCGGGGGGTGAATGGCTACACCTTC.

This chain connects TRBV2 to TRBJ2-2; tentatively, D is TRBD1 (6 bases). The CDR3 has 15 residues. The V gene lost 6 bases and the J gene lost 4 bases, with 15 bases spanning the gap. Germline V lookup: CDR1 SNHLY, CDR2 FYNNEI. This CDR3 reads CASSQGFPITGELFF. Here the CDR3 DNA reads TGTGCCAGCAGCCAGGGGTTCCCAATCACCGGGGAGCTGTTTTTT. The full variable domain, completed using reference TRBV2 and TRBJ2-2, is EPEVTQTPSHQVTQMGQEVILRCVPISNHLYFYWYRQILGQKVEFLVSFYNNEISEKSEIFDDQFSVERPDGSNFTLKIRSTKLEDSAMYFCASSQGFPITGELFFGEGSRLTVL.

The gene calls are TRBV7-8 and TRBJ2-7; 9 nucleotides align to TRBD2. V lost 8 bases and J lost 6; bases outside the gene matches: 14. This CDR3 region has 15 residues. The germline V gene has CDR1 SGHVS and CDR2 FQNEAQ. CDR3 sequence: CASGVGGGRASEQYF. CDR3 DNA: TGTGCCAGCGGAGTCGGGGGCGGGAGGGCTAGCGAGCAGTACTTC.

This clone came up a few times. The gene calls are TRBV5-6 and TRBJ2-4; possibly TRBD2 for D (5 bases). V was pared by 3 bases and J by 10 bases, with 8 bases between. Germline V gene data show CDR1 as SGHDT and CDR2 as YYEEEE. The CDR3 runs 11 residues. In DNA form, the CDR3 reads TGTGCCAGCAGCTGGCGAGGGATTCAGTACTTC. It codes for CASSWRGIQYF.

V and J are TRBV7-9 and TRBJ2-5; TRBD1 is a possible D gene (5 bases). Gene TRBJ2-7 matches the end of the DNA better, so the J call may be wrong. CDR1 is SEHNR, CDR2 FQNEAQ, per germline (reference sequence). The length of the CDR3 is 14 residues. The CDR3 reads CASSFRQPAYEQYF. As DNA, the CDR3 is TGTGCCAGCAGCTTCAGACAGCCAGCTTACGAGCAGTACTTC.

V and J are TRBV5-6 and TRBJ1-2; 10 nucleotides match TRBD1. The V gene's germline CDR1 is SGHDT and CDR2 YYEEEE. V was pared by 4 bases and J by 8 bases, with 8 bases of the junction left unmatched. CDR3 length equals 14 residues. In DNA, the CDR3 is TGTGCCAGCAGCCCCGGGACAGGGGAATGGGGCTACACCTTC. It codes for CASSPGTGEWGYTF.

This clone turned up a few times. V and J are TRBV28 and TRBJ1-4; 8 bases are shared with TRBD1. Trimming at V came to 4 bases and at J to 0 bases, leaving 16 bases not matched to a gene. Per germline, CDR1 MDHEN and CDR2 SYDVKM. The CDR3 is made up of 20 amino acids. The CDR3 sequence is CASSSVGYRDRTSTNEKLFF. The CDR3 nucleotides are TGTGCCAGCAGTTCTGTTGGATACCGGGACAGGACTTCAACTAATGAAAAACTGTTTTTT.

The V and J genes are TRBV4-2 and TRBJ1-2, with no clear D. Trimming removed 0 bases from V and 1 base from J, with 24 bases in between. Germline values: CDR1 LGHNA, CDR2 YNFKEQ. The CDR3 runs 20 residues. CDR3 coding DNA: TGTGCCAGCAGCCAAGATTGGGCCACAACCGGCGTAGGGAGTAACTATGGCTACACCTTC. Amino acid sequence: CASSQDWATTGVGSNYGYTF.

The gene calls are TRBV11-2 and TRBJ1-6; D is perhaps TRBD1 (5 bases). This CDR3 is 16 amino acids long. The germline CDR1 and CDR2 sequences are SGHAT and FQNNGV. Trimming stripped 1 base from V and 11 bases from J, with 18 bases between. The CDR3, as DNA: TGTGCCAGCAGCTTAGTAGCGGGGGAGAGCGGCACACCCCTCCACTTT. Protein sequence: CASSLVAGESGTPLHF.

The chain employs TRBV9 and TRBJ2-7, with D maybe TRBD2 (5 bases). Deletions cut 2 bases from V and 2 bases from J, with 11 bases between. The V gene's germline CDR1 is SGDLS and CDR2 YYNGEE. This CDR3 has 14 residues. The CDR3 here is CASSVSGGPYEQYF. CDR3 coding DNA: TGTGCCAGCAGCGTGTCAGGAGGACCCTACGAGCAGTACTTC.